The 22 T cell receptor beta chains presented below share a single source sample, sequenced in a study of glioma-infiltrating T cells. The iRepertoire nested amplicon-rescue multiplex PCR amplified TCR alpha and beta CDR3s from RNA. TCRdb reanalysed the multiplex PCR reads using MiXCR and keeps one entry per CDR3 protein. Among 150,000 to 200,000 distinct CDR3 sequences listed, over 30% were seen once. The sample comprised glioma tissue, nonneoplastic brain tissue, or PBMCs (not recorded which). The receptors come from a human donor with low-grade glioma or glioblastoma, undergoing nonglioma brain surgery, or in good health (not recorded which).

The J gene is TRBJ2-5, the V gene TRBV7-2, with D perhaps matching TRBD1 (5 bases). The germline V gene has CDR1 SGHTA and CDR2 FQGNSA. This CDR3 has 12 residues. Trimming took 5 bases from V and 4 from J, leaving 8 bases between them. The DNA for the CDR3 is TGTGCCAGCAGCGGTAGGGGAGAGACCCAGTACTTC. This sequence encodes CASSGRGETQYF.

This clonotype occurred a few times. The rearrangement uses TRBV5-4 and TRBJ2-1; D perhaps matches TRBD2 (5 bases). Germline-derived CDR1 and CDR2 are SGHNT and YYREEE (reference sequence). There are 15 residues in the CDR3. Trimming took 3 bases from V and 4 from J, leaving 14 bases between them. In DNA form, the CDR3 reads TGTGCCAGCAGCTCCGCGGGTACTCCTTACAATGAGCAGTTCTTC. Translating it yields CASSSAGTPYNEQFF.

J is TRBJ2-7 and V is TRBV12-3 or TRBV12-4; no clear D gene. Trimming pared 2 bases from V and 3 bases from J, leaving 5 bases between. This CDR3 has 12 residues. The CDR3 nucleotides read TGTGCCAGCAGTTTATCCAACTACGAGCAGTACTTC. Translating it yields CASSLSNYEQYF.

This clonotype was detected many times. The genes are TRBV5-4 and TRBJ1-1; a weak D match, TRBD1 (5 bases). The V gene's germline CDR1 is SGHNT and CDR2 YYREEE (reference sequence). V lost 4 bases to trimming and J lost 3 bases, with 16 bases between them. The CDR3 totals 15 residues. CDR3 coding DNA: TGTGCCAGCAGCCCGGTTCGGGGCTCGGACACTGAAGCTTTCTTT. This encodes CASSPVRGSDTEAFF.

Ten or more counts support this clonotype. The chain recombines TRBV7-9 with TRBJ2-1; a weak D match, TRBD2 (7 bases). CDR3 length: 15 amino acids. Germline V gene lookup returns CDR1 SEHNR and CDR2 FQNEAQ (reference sequence). V lost 0 bases, J lost 8 bases, and 14 bases lay in between. The CDR3 is CASSLALGGVDEQFF. The DNA for the CDR3 is TGTGCCAGCAGCTTAGCCCTAGGGGGGGTCGATGAGCAGTTCTTC.

This clonotype was seen a few times. The chain employs TRBV4-3 and TRBJ2-1; 9 positions match TRBD1. The V and J ends lost 4 bases and 6 bases, in that order; junction bases with no gene match: 4. The V gene's germline CDR1 is LGHNA and CDR2 YSLEER. This CDR3 is 14 amino acids long. The CDR3 loop reads CASSRGQGINEQFF. CDR3 nucleotides: TGCGCCAGCAGCCGAGGACAGGGGATCAATGAGCAGTTCTTC.

Concerning this clonotype itself: It may be a read error: a sequence one base away is much more abundant. V gene TRBV7-2 combines with J gene TRBJ2-5, with D maybe TRBD2 (6 bases). Trimming took 4 bases from V and 1 from J, leaving 16 bases between them. Germline V gives CDR1 SGHTA, CDR2 FQGNSA. The CDR3 totals 16 residues. CDR3 in DNA: TGTGCCAGCAGCTACGTGGGGGGAGTCGGCCAAGAGACCCAGTACTTC. Translating gives CASSYVGGVGQETQYF.

This clonotype was counted at least ten times. The chain couples TRBV28 to TRBJ2-7; 9 bases agree with TRBD1. The CDR3 loop spans 15 amino acids. CDR1 MDHEN and CDR2 SYDVKM come from the germline V gene. V lost 8 bases and J lost 2; bases outside the gene matches: 10. The CDR3 sequence is CASCGTGKITYEQYF. As DNA, the CDR3 is TGTGCCAGCTGTGGGACAGGGAAAATCACCTACGAGCAGTACTTC. Drawing the rest from reference TRBV28 and TRBJ2-7, the complete variable domain is DVKVTQSSRYLVKRTGEKVFLECVQDMDHENMFWYRQDPGLGLRLIYFSYDVKMKEKGDIPEGYSVSREKKERFSLILESASTNQTSMYLCASCGTGKITYEQYFGPGTRLTVT.

The chain combines TRBV28 with TRBJ2-1; D unresolved. Looked up from germline, CDR1 is MDHEN and CDR2 is SYDVKM. Trimming took 8 bases from V and 0 from J, leaving 11 bases between them. This CDR3 is 14 amino acids long. In DNA form, the CDR3 reads TGTGCCAGCCTGAGCGAGACCTCCTACAATGAGCAGTTCTTC. Residues: CASLSETSYNEQFF.

This clonotype was counted many times. V is TRBV28 and J is TRBJ1-1; 7 bases fit TRBD1. The J segment lost 3 bases and the V segment lost 4 bases, leaving 8 bases of the junction unmatched. The CDR3 loop spans 15 amino acids. The germline V gene has CDR1 MDHEN and CDR2 SYDVKM. The CDR3 protein is CASSSPSRGDTEAFF. CDR3 DNA sequence: TGTGCCAGCAGTTCCCCCAGCAGGGGGGACACTGAAGCTTTCTTT.

This clonotype was seen many times. The rearrangement uses TRBV7-2 and TRBJ2-3; D uncertain. Germline V gene lookup returns CDR1 SGHTA and CDR2 FQGNSA. Trimming removed 5 bases from V and 1 base from J, with 4 bases in between. The CDR3 length is 12 residues. The CDR3 sequence: CASSVGTDTQYF. The DNA of the CDR3 is TGTGCCAGCAGCGTGGGCACAGATACGCAGTATTTT. The full variable domain, in which reference TRBV7-2 and TRBJ2-3 provide the parts outside the CDR3, is GAGVSQSPSNKVTEKGKDVELRCDPISGHTALYWYRQSLGQGLEFLIYFQGNSAPDKSGLPSDRFSAERTGGSVSTLTIQRTQQEDSAVYLCASSVGTDTQYFGPGTRLTVL.

With respect to this clonotype: Germline and junction disagree at one end, which may indicate a read error. This chain connects TRBV7-2 to TRBJ2-3; D call uncertain. The end of the DNA is better explained by TRBJ1-5, so the J call may be wrong. This CDR3 comprises 11 residues. CDR1 SGHTA and CDR2 FQGNSA come from the germline V gene. CDR3 amino acids: CDSSSRGTQHF. CDR3 DNA: TGTGACAGCAGCTCCCGGGGTACGCAGCATTTT.

Concerning this clonotype itself: At one of its ends the junction is not consistent with the germline gene, which may arise from a read error. The chain is built from TRBV27 and TRBJ2-5; 10 bases map to TRBD1. Germline CDR1 and CDR2: MNHEY and SMNVEV (reference sequence). The CDR3 has 14 residues. The CDR3, as DNA: TGTTCCAGCAGCCCGGGACAGGGGATGGGGACCAAGTACTTC. The encoded protein is CSSSPGQGMGTKYF.

In its sample, this clonotype was seen many times. The rearrangement uses TRBV7-9 and TRBJ2-5, with D unclear. Germline CDR1 SEHNR, CDR2 FQNEAQ (reference sequence). Between the trimmed V and J ends, which lost 4 bases and 5 bases, there was a span of 8 bases. The length of the CDR3 is 12 residues. Here the CDR3 reads CASSSRLETQYF. The CDR3 DNA follows: TGTGCCAGCAGCTCCCGCTTGGAGACCCAGTACTTC.

This clonotype was seen repeatedly, ten times or more. CDR3 sequence: CASRPTAGLNTGELFF. CDR3 DNA: TGTGCCAGCAGACCGACGGCGGGACTGAACACCGGGGAGCTGTTTTTT. The chain combines TRBV6-2 or TRBV6-3 with TRBJ2-2; perhaps TRBD2 as D (6 bases). Germline loops: CDR1 MNHEY, CDR2 SVGEGT. The CDR3 has 16 amino acids. V was trimmed by 6 bases and J by 1 base, leaving 15 bases between them.

The chain employs TRBV19 and TRBJ1-5, with TRBD1 as a possible D gene (6 bases). Trimming removed 6 bases from V and 5 bases from J, with 17 bases in between. The germline V gene has CDR1 LNHDA and CDR2 SQIVND (reference sequence). CDR3 size: 15 residues. The CDR3 protein is CASSSGTRGYQPQHF. In DNA form, the CDR3 reads TGTGCCAGTAGCAGTGGGACACGGGGCTATCAGCCCCAGCATTTT.

This clonotype was seen more than once but under ten times. V usage is TRBV19 and J usage is TRBJ1-1; the match to TRBD1 covers 8 bases. J was trimmed by 2 bases and V by 3 bases; bases with no gene match: 11. The CDR3 contains 17 residues. Germline values: CDR1 LNHDA, CDR2 SQIVND (reference sequence). DNA of the CDR3: TGTGCCAGTAGTATTTATGTTCCGACAGGGGCAAACACTGAAGCTTTCTTT. This codes for CASSIYVPTGANTEAFF.

This clonotype was seen ten or more times. The chain links TRBV20-1 to TRBJ2-3; D is undetermined. Trimming took off 2 bases at V and 0 bases at J, with 9 bases between the two ends. From germline, CDR1 is DFQATT and CDR2 SNEGSKA (reference sequence). The CDR3 length is 14 residues. The CDR3 loop is CSARLIKSTDTQYF. The CDR3 DNA follows: TGCAGTGCTAGACTGATAAAGAGCACAGATACGCAGTATTTT.

The chain combines TRBV19 with TRBJ2-1; the D gene could be TRBD1 or TRBD2 (5 bases each). This CDR3 region has 13 residues. V was trimmed by 10 bases and J by 8 bases, leaving 18 bases between them. CDR1 is LNHDA, CDR2 SQIVND, per germline (reference sequence). CDR3: CATVGRIRYEQFF. The CDR3 nucleotides are TGTGCCACCGTGGGACGCATCCGTTATGAGCAGTTCTTC.

This clonotype has ten or more counts. V gene TRBV7-9 combines with J gene TRBJ1-5; 9 positions match TRBD1. CDR3 length: 12 residues. The germline V gene has CDR1 SEHNR and CDR2 FQNEAQ (reference sequence). J gave up 4 bases and V 8 bases, and 0 bases lay outside the gene matches. In nucleotides, the CDR3 is TGTGCCAGCGGGACAGGGAATCAGCCCCAGCATTTT. Translation: CASGTGNQPQHF. Full variable domain (remainder filled in from reference TRBV7-9 and TRBJ1-5): DTGVSQNPRHKITKRGQNVTFRCDPISEHNRLYWYRQTLGQGPEFLTYFQNEAQLEKSRLLSDRFSAERPKGSFSTLEIQRTEQGDSAMYLCASGTGNQPQHFGDGTRLSIL.

There are many counts of this clonotype. CDR3 protein: CASSRSSGTGDSPLHF. The DNA of the CDR3 is TGTGCCAGCAGCCGCTCATCCGGGACAGGAGATTCACCCCTCCACTTT. This sequence joins TRBV3-1 and TRBJ1-6; TRBD1 matches at 8 bases. The CDR3 runs 16 residues. Germline values: CDR1 LGHDT, CDR2 YNNKEL (reference sequence). After removal of 4 bases from V and 8 bases from J, the junction contained 10 bases not matched to a gene.

This clonotype showed up just a few times. The CDR3 DNA reads as TGTGCCAGCAGCCAAGGCGGGCCTGAAGCTTTCTTT. Translation gives CASSQGGPEAFF. The chain links TRBV3-1 to TRBJ1-1; D gene unclear. CDR1 LGHDT and CDR2 YNNKEL come from the germline V gene (reference sequence). V was clipped by 1 base and J by 6 bases, with 6 bases between them. This CDR3 spans 12 amino acids. Filled out from reference TRBV3-1 and TRBJ1-1, the complete variable domain reads DTAVSQTPKYLVTQMGNDKSIKCEQNLGHDTMYWYKQDSKKFLKIMFSYNNKELIINETVPNRFSPKSPDKAHLNLHINSLELGDSAVYFCASSQGGPEAFFGQGTRLTVV.